This T cell receptor beta chain was recorded in a study of long-term antiretroviral therapy in people with HIV. Overall study findings and caveats: Information on adherence, resistance and therapy changes was unavailable. The study found narrower CDR3 length ranges in HIV repertoires than in controls.

This clone was detected a few times. Its antigen is currently unknown. The CDR3 totals 18 residues. V was pared by 0 bases and J by 2 bases, with 20 bases between. Looked up from germline, CDR1 is SGHDT and CDR2 is YYEEEE. Held in samples before DNA extraction were roughly 0.9-11 million cryopreserved PBMC. immunoSEQ v3.0 was run at survey level. Samples were sequenced targeting roughly 40,000-55,000 T-cell genomes each. The table came from immunoSEQ multiplex PCR; TCRdb's copy has only in-frame clones and leaves some out. The table includes about 30,000 clones, about 94% detected once. Sequencing used unsorted PBMCs, obtained roughly 7.1 years after starting antiretroviral therapy. The sequence was collected from a man between 45 and 60 years old with HIV. The chain recombines TRBV5-6 with TRBJ1-2; D gene unclear. CDR3 in DNA: TGTGCCAGCAGCTTGGGTGAATTGCGGCGCCAGGTAAACTATGGCTACACCTTC. Protein sequence: CASSLGELRRQVNYGYTF. The full variable domain, completed using reference TRBV5-6 and TRBJ1-2, is DAGVTQSPTHLIKTRGQQVTLRCSPKSGHDTVSWYQQALGQGPQFIFQYYEEEERQRGNFPDRFSGHQFPNYSSELNVNALLLGDSALYLCASSLGELRRQVNYGYTFGSGTRLTVV.